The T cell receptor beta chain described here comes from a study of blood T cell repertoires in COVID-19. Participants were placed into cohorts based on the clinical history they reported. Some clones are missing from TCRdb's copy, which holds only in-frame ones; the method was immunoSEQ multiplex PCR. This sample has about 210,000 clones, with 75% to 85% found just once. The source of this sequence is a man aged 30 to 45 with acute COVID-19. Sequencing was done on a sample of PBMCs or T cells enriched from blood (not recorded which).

This CDR3 is CASSPDTYGGNEQFF. CDR3 in DNA: TGTGCCAGCAGCCCCGACACCTACGGGGGCAATGAGCAGTTCTTC. The chain links TRBV5-4 to TRBJ2-1; weak D call: TRBD2 (6 bases). In germline, CDR1 is SGHNT, CDR2 YYREEE (reference sequence). This CDR3 region has 15 residues. V shed 4 bases and J shed 6 bases, with 17 bases lying between them.